This T cell receptor beta chain is from a study of vaccination effects on CD4 cells after COVID-19. Points from the study as a whole: The authors studied few convalescent patients and collected no early post-infection timepoints.

Libraries were prepared by immunoSEQ multiplex PCR; TCRdb keeps only in-frame clonotypes and omits some of them. This table holds about 60,000 clones, approximately 78% found once. Before sequencing, viral peptide pools were used by the ViraFEST assay to expand antigen-specific CD4+ T cells. The culture ran for roughly 10 days before CD4+ T cells were isolated. As their vaccination, participants received two doses of either BNT162b2 or mRNA-1273. Fresh IL-2-containing medium replaced half the medium on days 3 and 7. With respect to this clone: Its antigen remains unidentified.

The CDR3 sequence is 13 residues long. V lost 6 bases, J lost 4 bases, and 12 bases lay in between. Germline CDR1 and CDR2: MDHEN and SYDVKM. Sequences were derived from CD4+ T cells from PBMCs cultured with HCoV-OC43 spike peptides, sampled after COVID-19 vaccination. The subset: HCoV-OC43 spike overlapping peptide pool stimulation. The sequence came from a human donor who received a COVID-19 vaccine. This chain uses TRBV28 with TRBJ1-2; D may be TRBD1 (5 bases). CDR3 bases: TGTGCCAGCAGGGGGCCGGAACTCTATGGCTACACCTTC. Protein sequence: CASRGPELYGYTF.